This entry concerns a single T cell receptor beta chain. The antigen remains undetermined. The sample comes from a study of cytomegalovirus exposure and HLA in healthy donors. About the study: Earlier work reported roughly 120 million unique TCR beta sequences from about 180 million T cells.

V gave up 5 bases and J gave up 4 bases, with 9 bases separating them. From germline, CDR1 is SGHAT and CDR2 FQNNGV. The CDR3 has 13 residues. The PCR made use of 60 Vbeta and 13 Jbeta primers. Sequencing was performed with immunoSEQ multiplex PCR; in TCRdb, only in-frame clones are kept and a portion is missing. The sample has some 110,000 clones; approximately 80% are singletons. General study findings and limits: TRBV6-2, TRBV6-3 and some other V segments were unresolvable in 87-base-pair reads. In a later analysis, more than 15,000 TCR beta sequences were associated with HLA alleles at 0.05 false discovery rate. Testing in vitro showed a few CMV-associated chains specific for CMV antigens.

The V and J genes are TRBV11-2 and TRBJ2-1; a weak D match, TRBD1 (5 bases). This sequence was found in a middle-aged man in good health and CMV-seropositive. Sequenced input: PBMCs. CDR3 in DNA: TGTGCCAGCAGCCTGGGGCGTTACAATGAGCAGTTCTTC. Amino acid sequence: CASSLGRYNEQFF.